The clone carrying this T cell receptor beta chain was detected a few times. As yet, its antigen is unknown. The data were obtained in a study of T cells after yellow fever vaccination. Study observations and caveats: Across the CD4 and CD8 compartments, a small share of clonotypes was present in both. Although the secondary response was weaker, it peaked faster, at day 5 versus 15.

5'RACE template switching added a universal primer site and UMIs to TCR cDNA. Using its own MiXCR run on the 5' RACE reads, TCRdb lists one record per CDR3 protein. Counted here are under 500,000 distinct CDR3 sequences, 18% occurring once; the ten biggest clones make up roughly a sixth. V lost 4 bases, J lost 0 bases, and 7 bases lay in between. This CDR3 contains 14 residues. CDR1 is ENHRY and CDR2 is SYGVKD in the germline V gene. Sequencing was performed on PBMCs, taken before the yellow fever booster vaccination. The chain recombines TRBV10-3 with TRBJ1-5, with D maybe TRBD1 (5 bases). This TCR was recovered from a man aged 18 to 30 who received the YFV17D yellow fever vaccine. The CDR3: CAISVTDSNQPQHF. The CDR3 nucleotides are TGTGCCATCAGTGTGACAGATAGCAATCAGCCCCAGCATTTT.